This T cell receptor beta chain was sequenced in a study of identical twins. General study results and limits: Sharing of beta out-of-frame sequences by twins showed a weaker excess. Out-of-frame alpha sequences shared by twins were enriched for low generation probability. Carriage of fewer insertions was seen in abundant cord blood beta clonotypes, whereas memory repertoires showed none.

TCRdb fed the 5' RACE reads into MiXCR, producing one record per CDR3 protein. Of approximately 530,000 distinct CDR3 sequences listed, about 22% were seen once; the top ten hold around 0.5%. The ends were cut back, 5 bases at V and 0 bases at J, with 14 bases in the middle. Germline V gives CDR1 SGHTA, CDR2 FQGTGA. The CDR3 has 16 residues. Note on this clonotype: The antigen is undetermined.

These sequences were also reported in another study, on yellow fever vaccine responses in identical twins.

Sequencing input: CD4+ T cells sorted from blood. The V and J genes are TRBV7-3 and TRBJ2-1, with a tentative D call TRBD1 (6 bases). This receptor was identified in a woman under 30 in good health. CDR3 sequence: CASSARQVSSYNEQFF. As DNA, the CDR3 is TGTGCCAGCAGCGCTAGACAGGTTAGCTCCTACAATGAGCAGTTCTTC.